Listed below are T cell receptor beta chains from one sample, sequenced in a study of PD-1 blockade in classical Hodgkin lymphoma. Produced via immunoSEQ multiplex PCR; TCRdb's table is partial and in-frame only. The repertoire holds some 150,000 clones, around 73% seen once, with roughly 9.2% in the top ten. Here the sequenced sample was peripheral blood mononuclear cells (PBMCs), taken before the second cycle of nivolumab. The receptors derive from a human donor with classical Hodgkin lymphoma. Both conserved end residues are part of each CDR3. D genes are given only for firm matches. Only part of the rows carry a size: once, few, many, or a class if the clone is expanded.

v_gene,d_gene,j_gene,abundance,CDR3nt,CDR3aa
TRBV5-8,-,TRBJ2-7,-,TGTGCCAGCAGCTTGACGGGAGTGTCCTACGAGCAGTACTTC,CASSLTGVSYEQYF
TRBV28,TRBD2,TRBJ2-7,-,TGTGCCAGCATTCCCGGGGGGACTAGCGAATACGAGCAGTACTTC,CASIPGGTSEYEQYF
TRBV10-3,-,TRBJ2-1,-,TGTGCCACCTTCGGGGACTTTACCAATGAGCAGTTCTTC,CATFGDFTNEQFF
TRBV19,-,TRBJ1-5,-,TGTGCCAGTAGTATACGGCAGGGGAATCAGCCCCAGCATTTT,CASSIRQGNQPQHF
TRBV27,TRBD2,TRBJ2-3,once,TGTGCCAGCAGTTTGTTGGCGGGGGTGGATACGCAGTATTTT,CASSLLAGVDTQYF
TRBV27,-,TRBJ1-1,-,TGTGCCACGACCCGCTCGGGGAACACTGAAGCTTTCTTT,CATTRSGNTEAFF
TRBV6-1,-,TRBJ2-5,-,TGTGCCAGCAGGCCTATGCAAGAGACCCAGTACTTC,CASRPMQETQYF
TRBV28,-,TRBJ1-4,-,TGTGCCACCCATCGGGCAGGCCGGGGGGCTAATGAAAAACTGTTTTTT,CATHRAGRGANEKLFF
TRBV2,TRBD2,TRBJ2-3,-,TGTGCCAGCAGTGGTTCTAGCGGTACGCAGTATTTT,CASSGSSGTQYF
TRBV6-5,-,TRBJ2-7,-,TGTGCCAGCAGTCACCGGGACTGGAGTGACGAGCAGTACTTC,CASSHRDWSDEQYF
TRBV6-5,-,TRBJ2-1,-,TGTGCCAGCAATCCAAGCAGGATCTCCTACAATGAGCAGTTCTTC,CASNPSRISYNEQFF
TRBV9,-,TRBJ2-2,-,TGTGCCAGCAGCGCCGAGGAGGGGGATCCTACAAACACCGGGGAGCTGTTTTTT,CASSAEEGDPTNTGELFF
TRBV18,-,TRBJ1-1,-,TGTGCCAGCTCCGACGGCAGAGTGAACACTGAAGCTTTCTTT,CASSDGRVNTEAFF
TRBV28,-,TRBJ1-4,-,TGTGCCAGCAGTTCCCCTGGACGGGGAGGGAATGAAAAACTGTTTTTT,CASSSPGRGGNEKLFF
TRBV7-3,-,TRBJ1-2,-,TGTGCCAGCAGCTTCGGATCAGACTATGGCTACACCTTC,CASSFGSDYGYTF
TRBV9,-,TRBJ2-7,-,TGTGCCAGCAGCGTAGCTGGGAACGAGCAGTACTTC,CASSVAGNEQYF
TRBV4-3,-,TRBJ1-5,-,TGCGCCAGCAGCCAAGGGCAGGTACGAAATCAGCCCCAGCATTTT,CASSQGQVRNQPQHF
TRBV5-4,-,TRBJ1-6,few,TGTGCCAGCAGTCCCGGGCCTCACAATTCACCCCTCCACTTT,CASSPGPHNSPLHF
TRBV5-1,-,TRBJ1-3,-,TGCGCCAGCAGCTTACCCACAGGTCCTGGAAACACCATATATTTT,CASSLPTGPGNTIYF
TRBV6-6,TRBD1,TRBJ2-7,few,TGTGCCAGCAGTTACCCCGGACAGGGAGCCTACGAGCAGTACTTC,CASSYPGQGAYEQYF
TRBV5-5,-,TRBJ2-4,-,TGTGCCAGCAGCTTGGGAGGGTATCTAGCCAAAAACATTCAGTACTTC,CASSLGGYLAKNIQYF
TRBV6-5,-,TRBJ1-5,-,TGTGCCAGCAGTTACTCGAGACGGGGTAATCAGCCCCAGCATTTT,CASSYSRRGNQPQHF